A single sample gave rise to the 12 T cell receptor beta chains below, sequenced in a study of T cell responses to AZD1222 COVID-19 vaccine. Assay: immunoSEQ multiplex PCR; the TCRdb copy retains only in-frame clones and omits some. The sample consists of 110,000 to 150,000 clones, approximately 93% of them appearing once. The sequencing used peripheral blood, collected on day 0 of AZD1222 vaccination. The source of these receptors is an adult in good health.

The chain links TRBV2 to TRBJ2-7; D is possibly TRBD2 (5 bases). The germline V gene encodes CDR1 SNHLY and CDR2 FYNNEI. V gave up 2 bases and J gave up 5 bases, with 7 bases separating them. This CDR3 comprises 12 residues. CDR3 loop: CASSESGDEQYF. The CDR3 DNA reads TGTGCCAGCAGTGAAAGCGGCGACGAGCAGTACTTC.

CDR3 sequence: CASSLYETRADTQYF. CDR3 coding DNA: TGTGCCAGCAGTTTATACGAGACAAGGGCAGATACGCAGTATTTT. V is TRBV28 and J is TRBJ2-3; D unresolved. Looked up from germline, CDR1 is MDHEN and CDR2 is SYDVKM. V was clipped by 1 base and J by 4 bases, with 12 bases between them. This CDR3 has 15 amino acids.

V usage is TRBV24-1 and J usage is TRBJ2-3; perhaps TRBD1 as D (6 bases). This CDR3 comprises 16 residues. V lost 1 base to trimming and J lost 0 bases, with 10 bases between them. Per the germline V gene, CDR1 is KGHDR and CDR2 is SFDVKD. The DNA of the CDR3 is TGTGCCACCAGTGATTTTGGGGGCAGGAGCACAGATACGCAGTATTTT. The encoded protein is CATSDFGGRSTDTQYF.

This chain links TRBV9 with TRBJ2-7; no clear D. Trimming cost V 0 bases and J 4 bases, with 14 bases left between them. Per germline, CDR1 SGDLS and CDR2 YYNGEE. The CDR3 length is 15 residues. DNA for the CDR3: TGTGCCAGCAGCGTAGGTTCAGGATGGGGTTACGAGCAGTACTTC. As protein: CASSVGSGWGYEQYF.

The chain uses TRBV4-1 and TRBJ1-2; D is unclear. Looked up from germline, CDR1 is MGHRA and CDR2 is YSYEKL. V lost 1 base and J lost 5, with 17 bases in between. There are 16 residues in the CDR3. CDR3 residues: CASSQAGLRRPYGYTF. The CDR3 DNA reads TGCGCCAGCAGCCAAGCGGGCCTCAGAAGACCTTATGGCTACACCTTC.

This clone has only one observation. The V call is TRBV18, the J call TRBJ2-1; TRBD2 is a possible D gene (7 bases). With 1 base removed from V and 7 bases from J, the gap between germline ends came to 26 bases. This CDR3 is 19 amino acids long. Germline V gene lookup returns CDR1 KGHSH and CDR2 LQKENI. The CDR3 DNA follows: TGTGCCAGCTCACCACTAAAAACCGGACTGAGCGGGACAAAGAATGAGCAGTTCTTC. Translation gives CASSPLKTGLSGTKNEQFF.

V gene TRBV6-2 or TRBV6-3 combines with J gene TRBJ2-3; 7 nucleotides agree with TRBD2. Germline V gives CDR1 MNHEY, CDR2 SVGEGT. Germline trimming cut 4 bases from V and 2 bases from J; bases unmatched to any gene: 6. CDR3 length: 15 residues. In DNA, the CDR3 is TGTGCCAGCAGTTCCTCTAGCGGAGACACAGATACGCAGTATTTT. It specifies CASSSSSGDTDTQYF.

The chain combines TRBV7-2 with TRBJ2-5; 7 bases map to TRBD1. J was trimmed by 4 bases and V by 5 bases; bases with no gene match: 7. Germline loops: CDR1 SGHTA, CDR2 FQGNSA. This CDR3 is 14 amino acids long. The DNA of the CDR3 is TGTGCCAGCAGCCCACAGGGGTTCGGAGAGACCCAGTACTTC. Translated, it gives CASSPQGFGETQYF.

Of note for this clone: One end of the junction does not line up with germline, which may come from a read error. The chain combines TRBV29-1 with TRBJ2-7, with 10 bases identical to TRBD2. Germline CDR1 reads SQVTM; CDR2 reads ANQGSEA. The CDR3 has 12 residues. CDR3 nucleotides: TGCAGCGTTGAATTACCGGGACTAGCGACCCACTTC. Its protein is CSVELPGLATHF.

The V gene is TRBV11-2, the J gene TRBJ2-7; 8 positions match TRBD1. The CDR3 is 14 residues long. The germline V gene has CDR1 SGHAT and CDR2 FQNNGV. Unmatched junction bases numbered 3, after V lost 5 bases and J lost 0 bases. This CDR3 is CASSMGQASYEQYF. CDR3 DNA: TGTGCCAGCAGCATGGGACAGGCCTCCTACGAGCAGTACTTC.

This chain uses TRBV28 with TRBJ2-5, with 8 nucleotides matching TRBD1. The length of the CDR3 is 14 residues. CDR1 is MDHEN and CDR2 is SYDVKM in the germline V gene. V was clipped by 5 bases and J by 5 bases; unmatched bases: 7. CDR3: CASSPTGGKETQYF. The CDR3 DNA follows: TGTGCCAGCAGTCCCACAGGGGGAAAGGAGACCCAGTACTTC.

The chain has TRBV5-1 and TRBJ2-1; 7 bases align to TRBD2. Germline CDR1 and CDR2: SGHRS and YFSETQ. Trimming removed 5 bases from V and 3 bases from J; junction bases left unmatched: 11. The length of the CDR3 is 16 residues. The CDR3 region is CASSPLREGFYNEQFF. Here the CDR3 DNA reads TGCGCCAGCAGTCCATTAAGGGAGGGGTTCTACAATGAGCAGTTCTTC.